This TCR beta chain was sequenced for a study of T cell repertoires in cytomegalovirus infection. Notes on the study in general: Ex vivo responses were dominated by HLA-C-restricted CMV-specific TCR beta clonotypes.

TCRdb redid the calling of the reads with MiXCR, one entry per CDR3 protein. There are about 890,000 distinct CDR3 sequences in the sample; around 32% occur only once, and roughly an eighth lies in the top ten. With 1 base removed from V and 0 bases from J, the gap between germline ends came to 11 bases. CDR3 length equals 17 residues. Germline V gives CDR1 SGHDT, CDR2 YYEEEE. This clonotype was seen only a few times. What it recognizes is unknown. The chain joins TRBV5-6 to TRBJ1-6, with a weak D call TRBD1 (6 bases). The source material was cultured CD8+ T cells from PBMCs, sampled from culture after CMV antigen stimulation. This sequence originates from a human donor in good health (CMV status not recorded). Some clones in this sample may be carry-over from other donors' samples. The CDR3 here is CASSLRRGGSYNSPLHF. In nucleotides, the CDR3 is TGTGCCAGCAGCTTGAGGCGAGGGGGCTCCTATAATTCACCCCTCCACTTT.